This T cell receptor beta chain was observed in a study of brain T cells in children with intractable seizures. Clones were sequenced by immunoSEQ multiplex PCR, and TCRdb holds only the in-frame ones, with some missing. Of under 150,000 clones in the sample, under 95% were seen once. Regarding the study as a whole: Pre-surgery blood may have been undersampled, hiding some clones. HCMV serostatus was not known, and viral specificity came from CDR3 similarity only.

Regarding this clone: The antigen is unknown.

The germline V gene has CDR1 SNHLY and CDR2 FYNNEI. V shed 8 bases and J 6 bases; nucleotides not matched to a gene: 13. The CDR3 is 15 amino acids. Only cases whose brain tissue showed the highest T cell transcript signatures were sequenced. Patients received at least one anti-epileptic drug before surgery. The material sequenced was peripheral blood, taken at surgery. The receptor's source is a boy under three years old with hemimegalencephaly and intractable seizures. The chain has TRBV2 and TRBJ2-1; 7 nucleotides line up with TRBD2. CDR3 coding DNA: TGTGCCAGCCGACTGCGGGAGCTCTCTCTCAATGAGCAGTTCTTC. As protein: CASRLRELSLNEQFF.